These T cell receptor beta chains were read from a single sample in a study of shared clonotypes between healthy human individuals. Data came from immunoSEQ multiplex PCR; TCRdb stores just in-frame clones and leaves some out. This table holds about 2 million clones, around 96% found once. Sequenced material: naive CD8+ T cells sorted from blood. The receptors were gathered from a man younger than 35 in good health. Both conserved end residues are part of each CDR3. A D gene is named only where the DNA matches it firmly. Expanded clones are given a class, and other clones once, few, many or no size at all.

J: TRBJ2-5; V: TRBV13; size: .; D: .; DNA: TGTGCCAGCAGCTTCAGGGTAACAGAGACCCAGTACTTC; CDR3: CASSFRVTETQYF
J: TRBJ2-7; V: TRBV4-1; size: .; D: .; DNA: TGCGCCAGCAGCCAAGTCGCAGGAGCCTACGAGCAGTACTTC; CDR3: CASSQVAGAYEQYF
J: TRBJ1-2; V: TRBV4-1; size: .; D: .; DNA: TGCGCCAGCAGCCAAATGGACTTCGGCTACACCTTC; CDR3: CASSQMDFGYTF
J: TRBJ2-1; V: TRBV28; size: once; D: TRBD1; DNA: TGTGCCAGCAGTTATATCTGGCCAGGGGGCGCCTACAATGAGCAGTTCTTC; CDR3: CASSYIWPGGAYNEQFF
J: TRBJ2-3; V: TRBV4-3; size: .; D: TRBD2; DNA: TGCGCCAGCAGCCAAGATGGACCACGGGAGGTAGGCGCAGATACGCAGTATTTT; CDR3: CASSQDGPREVGADTQYF
J: TRBJ2-1; V: TRBV29-1; size: once; D: TRBD1; DNA: TGCAGCGTTGAAGTTCGGGGGACAGGAGATGATGAGCAGTTCTTC; CDR3: CSVEVRGTGDDEQFF
J: TRBJ1-1; V: TRBV9; size: .; D: .; DNA: TGTGCCAGCAGCGCGACGGGTAGTGAAGCTTTCTTT; CDR3: CASSATGSEAFF
J: TRBJ1-2; V: TRBV6-1; size: .; D: TRBD1; DNA: TGTGCCAGCAGTGCGACAGGGTCAGGCTATGGCTACACCTTC; CDR3: CASSATGSGYGYTF
J: TRBJ2-3; V: TRBV7-9; size: .; D: .; DNA: TGTGCCAGCACCGGCACAGATACGCAGTATTTT; CDR3: CASTGTDTQYF
J: TRBJ2-7; V: TRBV28; size: .; D: .; DNA: TGTGCCAGCAGTTTATCGGGACACATAATTACCCAAACTTACGAGCAGTACTTC; CDR3: CASSLSGHIITQTYEQYF
J: TRBJ2-5; V: TRBV4-1; size: once; D: .; DNA: TGCGCCAGCAGCACCCGTCGACAGTTACAAGAGACCCAGTACTTC; CDR3: CASSTRRQLQETQYF
J: TRBJ2-7; V: TRBV7-9; size: .; D: TRBD1; DNA: TGTGCCAGTACTGGACAGGGCCTTGGAGAGCAGTACTTC; CDR3: CASTGQGLGEQYF
J: TRBJ1-1; V: TRBV6-5; size: .; D: .; DNA: TGTGCCAGCCAGCTGGGTATGAACACTGAAGCTTTCTTT; CDR3: CASQLGMNTEAFF
J: TRBJ1-5; V: TRBV2; size: .; D: .; DNA: TGTGCCAGCAGTGATTCAGCCATAAGCAATCAGCCCCAGCATTTT; CDR3: CASSDSAISNQPQHF
J: TRBJ1-1; V: TRBV18; size: .; D: TRBD1; DNA: TGTGCCAGCTCACCGGAACAGGGGGCGGTAGGCACTGAAGCTTTCTTT; CDR3: CASSPEQGAVGTEAFF
J: TRBJ1-6; V: TRBV18; size: few; D: .; DNA: TGTGCCAGCTCACCAGGTCCCGAGCGTAATTCACCCCTCCACTTT; CDR3: CASSPGPERNSPLHF
J: TRBJ1-1; V: TRBV7-9; size: .; D: .; DNA: TGTGCCAGCAGCTTAGTCCGGGTCGCTGGGGCTGAAGCTTTCTTT; CDR3: CASSLVRVAGAEAFF
J: TRBJ2-3; V: TRBV7-9; size: .; D: .; DNA: TGTGCCAGCAGCTTAGTTGGGGGGCTTACAGATACGCAGTATTTT; CDR3: CASSLVGGLTDTQYF
J: TRBJ2-1; V: TRBV11-3; size: .; D: TRBD2; DNA: TGTGCCAGCAGCGCGGGACTAGCGGGACTTGAGCAGTTCTTC; CDR3: CASSAGLAGLEQFF
J: TRBJ1-4; V: TRBV28; size: .; D: TRBD1; DNA: TGTGCCAGCAGTTTCGGTGCCGGGACAGGGGATGAAAAACTGTTTTTT; CDR3: CASSFGAGTGDEKLFF
J: TRBJ2-2; V: TRBV5-1; size: .; D: .; DNA: TGCGCCAGCAGCTTGGAAGGGTCGGCAGTCAACACCGGGGAGCTGTTTTTT; CDR3: CASSLEGSAVNTGELFF
J: TRBJ2-2; V: TRBV6-5; size: .; D: .; DNA: TGTGCCAGCAGTTACTCCGGGGGTTTGCTCACCGGGGAGCTGTTTTTT; CDR3: CASSYSGGLLTGELFF
J: TRBJ2-3; V: TRBV27; size: .; D: .; DNA: TGTGCCAGCAGTTTTCAGGGCCAAGATACGCAGTATTTT; CDR3: CASSFQGQDTQYF
J: TRBJ2-3; V: TRBV6-6; size: once; D: .; DNA: TGTGCCAGCACGAGCGTCGTCGGGGGCACAGATACGCAGTATTTT; CDR3: CASTSVVGGTDTQYF
J: TRBJ2-7; V: TRBV5-6; size: .; D: .; DNA: TGTGCCAGCAGTCCGTTAGGGGCAGGAATGTACGAGCAGTACTTC; CDR3: CASSPLGAGMYEQYF
J: TRBJ1-2; V: TRBV9; size: .; D: TRBD1; DNA: TGTGCCAGCAGCCAGACAGGGACCTATGGCTACACCTTC; CDR3: CASSQTGTYGYTF
J: TRBJ1-1; V: TRBV19; size: .; D: TRBD1; DNA: TGTGCCAGTATCATGAGTACAGGGGGGAACACTGAAGCTTTCTTT; CDR3: CASIMSTGGNTEAFF
J: TRBJ2-7; V: TRBV4-1; size: .; D: TRBD1; DNA: TGCGCCAGCAGCCAACGTGACGGGACAGGGGCCTACGAGCAGTACTTC; CDR3: CASSQRDGTGAYEQYF
J: TRBJ2-7; V: TRBV28; size: .; D: TRBD1; DNA: TGTGCCAGCAGTTCAGCCGTAGAGGACAGGGGGTGGGAGCAGTACTTC; CDR3: CASSSAVEDRGWEQYF
J: TRBJ2-7; V: TRBV28; size: .; D: .; DNA: TGTGCCAGCAGCTTAAAAGGTGTTTACGAGCAGTACTTC; CDR3: CASSLKGVYEQYF
J: TRBJ2-3; V: TRBV5-6; size: .; D: .; DNA: TGTGCCAGCAGCTTGGATAGCACAGATACGCAGTATTTT; CDR3: CASSLDSTDTQYF
J: TRBJ2-3; V: TRBV7-9; size: .; D: .; DNA: TGTGCCAGCAGCTTCCGGGACAAGGGCACAGATACGCAGTATTTT; CDR3: CASSFRDKGTDTQYF
J: TRBJ2-5; V: TRBV4-1; size: .; D: TRBD2; DNA: TGCGCCAGCAGCCAAGTCGTCGGCGGGAGCCCAGAGACCCAGTACTTC; CDR3: CASSQVVGGSPETQYF
J: TRBJ2-1; V: TRBV11-2; size: .; D: .; DNA: TGTGCCAGCAGCTTAACGGCAGGGCCGTACAATGAGCAGTTCTTC; CDR3: CASSLTAGPYNEQFF
J: TRBJ2-7; V: TRBV6-5; size: once; D: .; DNA: TGTGCCAGCAGCCTCAGCCCCCAGGGAACCCACGAGCAGTACTTC; CDR3: CASSLSPQGTHEQYF
J: TRBJ1-6; V: TRBV9; size: .; D: TRBD1; DNA: TGTGCCAGCAGCGGCGACAGGGTGAGCTCCAACTATAATTCACCCCTCCACTTT; CDR3: CASSGDRVSSNYNSPLHF
J: TRBJ2-1; V: TRBV7-9; size: .; D: .; DNA: TGTGCCAGCAGCGACACGATCTCCTACAATGAGCAGTTCTTC; CDR3: CASSDTISYNEQFF
J: TRBJ1-2; V: TRBV27; size: .; D: .; DNA: TGTGCCAGCAGTGCGCAGGCCCATAACTATGGCTACACCTTC; CDR3: CASSAQAHNYGYTF
J: TRBJ1-1; V: TRBV15; size: .; D: .; DNA: TGTGCCACCAGCAGAGATATTGGGGTCCTGAACACTGAAGCTTTCTTT; CDR3: CATSRDIGVLNTEAFF
J: TRBJ2-7; V: TRBV14; size: .; D: .; DNA: TGTGCCAGCAGCCCCTATTTGGGGGCATACGAGCAGTACTTC; CDR3: CASSPYLGAYEQYF
J: TRBJ2-1; V: TRBV6-5; size: .; D: TRBD1; DNA: TGTGCCAGCAGCTGGGACAGCTACAATGAGCAGTTCTTC; CDR3: CASSWDSYNEQFF
J: TRBJ2-1; V: TRBV29-1; size: .; D: .; DNA: TGCAGCGTTGATGGGGGGGCATCCTACAATGAGCAGTTCTTC; CDR3: CSVDGGASYNEQFF
J: TRBJ2-5; V: TRBV28; size: once; D: .; DNA: TGTGCCAGCAGTGCAATGCAAGAGACCCAGTACTTC; CDR3: CASSAMQETQYF
J: TRBJ2-7; V: TRBV5-4; size: .; D: .; DNA: TGTGCCAGCGGCGAATCCTTGGACGAGCAGTACTTC; CDR3: CASGESLDEQYF
J: TRBJ1-2; V: TRBV28; size: .; D: TRBD1; DNA: TGTGCCAGCAGTACGCGCGTCAGCCGTCCGGGACAGGGTCATGGCTACACCTTC; CDR3: CASSTRVSRPGQGHGYTF
J: TRBJ2-3; V: TRBV4-1; size: once; D: .; DNA: TGCGCCAGCAGCCAAGACCCCGGCGAAAGCACAGATACGCAGTATTTT; CDR3: CASSQDPGESTDTQYF
J: TRBJ2-3; V: TRBV4-1; size: .; D: .; DNA: TGCGCCAGCAGCCAAGTCACGGGCACAGATACGCAGTATTTT; CDR3: CASSQVTGTDTQYF
J: TRBJ2-3; V: TRBV30; size: .; D: .; DNA: TGTGCCTTGGAGGGGGGGCTCACAGATACGCAGTATTTT; CDR3: CALEGGLTDTQYF